Given below is one T cell receptor (beta chain) in context. As yet, its antigen is unknown. Given a much more abundant clone one base away, this may be a read error. This specimen comes from a study of tumor and adjacent non-tumor tissue in lung cancer. Looking at the study overall: There were 11 to 13 adenocarcinoma, a couple of squamous cell carcinoma and 1 small cell lung cancer cases. Overall study findings and caveats: Patients with more diverse tumor TCRs had worse survival. Tumor repertoires had a smaller top 100 clone share than normal lung.

No cell sorting was done before RNA was extracted from the tissue. This non-tumor lung sample came from over 3 cm beyond the tumor edge. Newly diagnosed lung cancer patients had thoracic surgery in China, August–late 2014, without prior chemotherapy. A modified ARM-PCR protocol with three rounds of nested PCR amplified TCRbeta. Using its own MiXCR run on the multiplex PCR reads, TCRdb lists one record per CDR3 protein. The sample records 100,000 or so distinct CDR3 sequences, 55% to 65% being singletons. With 7 bases clipped from V and 3 bases from J, the junction kept 12 bases outside the gene matches. Germline CDR1 and CDR2: SGHDT and YYEEEE. This CDR3 has 16 residues.

Sequencing was performed on distant non-tumor lung tissue. The receptor comes from a young man with non-small cell lung cancer. The chain is built from TRBV5-6 and TRBJ1-5, with TRBD1 matching over 8 bases. Here the CDR3 reads CASGTGDRGNNQPQHF. DNA for the CDR3: TGTGCCAGCGGCACCGGAGACAGGGGAAACAATCAGCCCCAGCATTTT.